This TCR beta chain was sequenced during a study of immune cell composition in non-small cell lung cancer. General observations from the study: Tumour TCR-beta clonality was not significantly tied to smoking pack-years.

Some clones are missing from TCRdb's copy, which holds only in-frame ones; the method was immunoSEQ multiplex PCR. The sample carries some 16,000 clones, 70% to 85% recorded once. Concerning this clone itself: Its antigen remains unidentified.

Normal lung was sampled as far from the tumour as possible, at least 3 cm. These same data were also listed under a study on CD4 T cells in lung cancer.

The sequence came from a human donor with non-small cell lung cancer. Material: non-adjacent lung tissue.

The CDR3 sequence: CASSDSTGTEAFF. For the CDR3, the DNA is TGTGCCAGCAGCGATTCGACAGGCACTGAAGCTTTCTTT. The V gene is TRBV9, the J gene TRBJ1-1; possible D gene TRBD1, 6 bases. CDR3 length equals 13 residues. Germline lookup yields CDR1 SGDLS and CDR2 YYNGEE. Trimming stripped 3 bases from V and 4 bases from J, with 10 bases between.